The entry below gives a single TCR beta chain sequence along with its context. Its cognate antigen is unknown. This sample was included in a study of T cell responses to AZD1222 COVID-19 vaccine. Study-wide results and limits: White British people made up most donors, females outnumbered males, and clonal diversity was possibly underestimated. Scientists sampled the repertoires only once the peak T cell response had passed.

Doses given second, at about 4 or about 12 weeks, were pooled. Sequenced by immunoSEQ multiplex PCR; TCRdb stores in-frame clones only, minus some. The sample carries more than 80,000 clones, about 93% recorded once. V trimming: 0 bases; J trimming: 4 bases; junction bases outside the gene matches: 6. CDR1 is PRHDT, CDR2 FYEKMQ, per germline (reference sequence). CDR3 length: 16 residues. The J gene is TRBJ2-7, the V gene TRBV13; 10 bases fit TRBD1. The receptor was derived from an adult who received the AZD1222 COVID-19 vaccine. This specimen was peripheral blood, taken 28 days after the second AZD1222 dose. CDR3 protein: CASSLGLSDRGYEQYF. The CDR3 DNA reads TGTGCCAGCAGCTTAGGCCTTTCGGACAGGGGGTACGAGCAGTACTTC. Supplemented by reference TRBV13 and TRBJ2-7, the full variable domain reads AAGVIQSPRHLIKEKRETATLKCYPIPRHDTVYWYQQGPGQDPQFLISFYEKMQSDKGSIPDRFSAQQFSDYHSELNMSSLELGDSALYFCASSLGLSDRGYEQYFGPGTRLTVT.